This T cell receptor beta chain is drawn from a study of blood T cell repertoires in COVID-19. Across the study: From T cells, B-cell-depleted T cells, or PBMCs came the material, which was cDNA or gDNA.

Assignments of participants to cohorts depended upon their own reported clinical history. Before they entered the study, exposed participants had met a COVID-19 case within 2 weeks. The CDR3 runs 16 residues. Germline values: CDR1 MGHRA, CDR2 YSYEKL. The V gene lost 0 bases and the J gene lost 2 bases, with 14 bases spanning the gap. Original handling: Cell counts per sample came from amplifying reference gene primers. Data came from immunoSEQ multiplex PCR; TCRdb stores just in-frame clones and leaves some out. V and J calls and clone size follow that table, whereas D and trimming were derived from the DNA. The table lists 300,000 to 450,000 clones, roughly 90% of them singletons.

The sequencing sample was made of PBMCs or T cells enriched from blood (not recorded which). This chain links TRBV4-1 with TRBJ2-7, with D possibly matching TRBD2 (6 bases). The sequence was collected from a woman aged 25 to 39 who had been exposed to COVID-19. CDR3 in amino acids: CASSQDTAGKAYEQYF. CDR3 DNA: TGCGCCAGCAGCCAAGATACGGCGGGGAAGGCCTACGAGCAGTACTTC.